This T cell receptor beta chain was obtained from a study of beta chain features in type 1 diabetes. About the research overall: Age, gender and cell yields were similar between patients and healthy donors. Study-wide results and limits: The study found fewer insertions and more deletions at VDJ junctions in type 1 diabetes patients. A PCR bias possibly favoring shorter templates would apply equally to patients and controls. People with Type 1 diabetes carried modestly yet significantly shorter TCRB CDR3s in all four CD4+ subsets.

To note about this clone: What it recognizes is unknown.

The authors reverse transcribed all of the isolated RNA, so sequencing captured expressed TCRB transcripts. Clones were sequenced by immunoSEQ multiplex PCR, and TCRdb holds only the in-frame ones, with some missing. This sample has over 300,000 clones; about a tenth occur once, and the top ten carry over 0.95%. Trimming removed 1 base at V and 2 bases at J, with 7 bases between. The CDR3 runs 14 residues. CDR1 SGHTA and CDR2 FQGNSA come from the germline V gene. The chain links TRBV7-2 to TRBJ2-3; no firm D call. The origin of this receptor is a man in his thirties or forties with type 1 diabetes. The sample taken for sequencing was central memory CD4+ T cells from blood. This chain's CDR3 is CASSLEPPTDTQYF. The CDR3 DNA reads TGTGCCAGCAGCTTAGAACCACCCACAGATACGCAGTATTTT.